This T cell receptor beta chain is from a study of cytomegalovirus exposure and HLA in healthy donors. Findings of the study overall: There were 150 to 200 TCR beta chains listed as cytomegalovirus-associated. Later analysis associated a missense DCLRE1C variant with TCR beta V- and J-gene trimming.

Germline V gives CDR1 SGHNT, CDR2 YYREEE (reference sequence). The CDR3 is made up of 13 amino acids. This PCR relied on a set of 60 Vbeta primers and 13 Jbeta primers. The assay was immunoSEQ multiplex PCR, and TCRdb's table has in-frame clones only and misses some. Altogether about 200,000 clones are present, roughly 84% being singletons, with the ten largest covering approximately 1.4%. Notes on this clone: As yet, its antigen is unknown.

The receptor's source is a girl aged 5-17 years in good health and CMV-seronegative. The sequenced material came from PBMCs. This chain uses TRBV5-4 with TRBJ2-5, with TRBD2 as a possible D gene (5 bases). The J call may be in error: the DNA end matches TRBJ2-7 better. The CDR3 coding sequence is TGTGCCAGCAGCCAGGACGGGAACTACGAGCAGTACTTC. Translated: CASSQDGNYEQYF.